These T cell receptor beta chains were read from a single sample in a study of T cell changes during pregnancy in multiple sclerosis. Profiled with immunoSEQ multiplex PCR; TCRdb holds only in-frame clones, not every one. The table records 70,000 to 95,000 clones, around 93% of them present only once. Sequences were derived from peripheral blood, sampled in the third trimester of pregnancy. These receptors all come from a female donor with multiple sclerosis, enrolled in a pregnancy study. The conserved cysteine and the conserved F or W are not part of the CDR3 here. The order of the fields is CDR3 length, V gene, CDR3 protein.

>12|TRBV9
ASSVGGSDNEQF
>16|TRBV18
ASSQQFDIGADGNTIY
>15|TRBV7-9
ASSLKEQGGRNEKLF
>12|TRBV6-4
ASSDEGDAGELF
>12|TRBV2
ASTGLVGSQPQH
>12|TRBV6-1
ASRGTSGINEQF
>12|TRBV7-2
ASSFATYRYEQY
>12|TRBV30
AWSAGQGAYEQY
>11|TRBV19
ASSIDRGYEQY
>12|TRBV30
AWSVRGRNQPQH
>12|TRBV25-1
ASSESGGNEKLF
>13|TRBV9
ASSVSLANTGELF
>14|TRBV7-3
ASSLSDQTGGQGYT
>14|TRBV7-9
ASSFSRRLAGETQY
>12|TRBV11-3
ASSYDVREHEQF
>11|TRBV13
ASGGGYTDTQY
>12|TRBV7-8
ASSPSGGGNTIY